This TCR beta chain was observed in a study of blood T cells in healthy people across ages. This clonotype was detected ten times or more. Its antigen is not known. Overall study results and limits: The study lacked donor CMV status, which possibly confounded expanded clonotype changes.

Using a J-beta primer mix together with a sample-barcoded 5' primer, a second PCR was run for roughly 6 to 12 cycles. TCRdb reanalysed the 5' RACE reads using MiXCR and keeps one entry per CDR3 protein. The sample contains 600,000 or so distinct CDR3 sequences, 40% to 55% of which appear only once. Germline V CDR1 and CDR2: MNHNY, SVGAGI (reference sequence). V was clipped by 0 bases and J by 2 bases; unmatched bases: 5. The CDR3 consists of 17 residues. This rearrangement joins TRBV6-6 to TRBJ2-7; 12 positions match TRBD2. The TCR originated in a man older than 75 in good health. Material for sequencing was blood. The DNA of the CDR3 is TGTGCCAGCAGTTACTCACTAGCGGGAGGCATTACCTACGAGCAGTACTTC. Its protein product is CASSYSLAGGITYEQYF.